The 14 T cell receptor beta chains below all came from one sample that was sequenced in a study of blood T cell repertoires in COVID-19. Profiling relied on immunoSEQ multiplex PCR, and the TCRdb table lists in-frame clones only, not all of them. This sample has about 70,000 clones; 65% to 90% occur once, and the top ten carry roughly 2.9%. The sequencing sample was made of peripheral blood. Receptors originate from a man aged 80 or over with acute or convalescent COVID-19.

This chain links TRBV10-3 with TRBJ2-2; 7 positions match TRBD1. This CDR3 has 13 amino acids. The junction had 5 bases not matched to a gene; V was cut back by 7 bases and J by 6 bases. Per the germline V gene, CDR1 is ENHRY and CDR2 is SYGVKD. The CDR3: CAIKEGGPGELFF. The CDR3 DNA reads TGTGCCATCAAGGAAGGGGGCCCCGGGGAGCTGTTTTTT.

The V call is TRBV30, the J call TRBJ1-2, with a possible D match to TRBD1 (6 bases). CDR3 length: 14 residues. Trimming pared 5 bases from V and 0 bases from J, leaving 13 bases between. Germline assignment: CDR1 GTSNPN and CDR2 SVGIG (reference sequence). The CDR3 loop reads CAWQGPDANYGYTF. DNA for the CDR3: TGTGCCTGGCAGGGGCCGGACGCTAACTATGGCTACACCTTC. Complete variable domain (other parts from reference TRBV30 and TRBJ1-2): SQTIHQWPATLVQPVGSPLSLECTVEGTSNPNLYWYRQAAGRGLQLLFYSVGIGQISSEVPQNLSASRPQDRQFILSSKKLLLSDSGFYLCAWQGPDANYGYTFGSGTRLTVV.

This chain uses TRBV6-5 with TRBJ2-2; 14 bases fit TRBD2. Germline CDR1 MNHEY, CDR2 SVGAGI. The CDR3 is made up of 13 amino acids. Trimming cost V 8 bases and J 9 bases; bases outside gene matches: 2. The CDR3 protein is CASGLAGGRELFF. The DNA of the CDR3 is TGTGCCAGCGGACTAGCGGGAGGTAGGGAGCTGTTTTTT.

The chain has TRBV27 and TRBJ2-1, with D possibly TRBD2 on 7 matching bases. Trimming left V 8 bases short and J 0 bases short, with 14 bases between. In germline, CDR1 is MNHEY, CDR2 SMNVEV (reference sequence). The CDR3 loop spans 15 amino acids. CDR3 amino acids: CASCAGASSYNEQFF. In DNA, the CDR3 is TGTGCCAGCTGCGCGGGGGCGAGCTCCTACAATGAGCAGTTCTTC.

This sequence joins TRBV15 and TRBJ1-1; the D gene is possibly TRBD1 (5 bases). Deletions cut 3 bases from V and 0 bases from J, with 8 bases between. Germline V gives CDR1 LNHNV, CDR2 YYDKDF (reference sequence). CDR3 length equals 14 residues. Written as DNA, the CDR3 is TGTGCCACCAGCAGCGGACAAATGAACACTGAAGCTTTCTTT. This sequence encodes CATSSGQMNTEAFF.

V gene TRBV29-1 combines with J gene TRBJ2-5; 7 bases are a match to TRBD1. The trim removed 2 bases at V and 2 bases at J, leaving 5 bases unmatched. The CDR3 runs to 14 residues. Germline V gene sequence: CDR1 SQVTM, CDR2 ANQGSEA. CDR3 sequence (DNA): TGCAGCGTTGAAATTATGGGACAGCAAGAGACCCAGTACTTC. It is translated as CSVEIMGQQETQYF.

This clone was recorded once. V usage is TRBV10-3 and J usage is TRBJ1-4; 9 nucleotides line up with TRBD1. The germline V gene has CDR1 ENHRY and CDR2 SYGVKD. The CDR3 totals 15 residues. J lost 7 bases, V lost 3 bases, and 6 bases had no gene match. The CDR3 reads CAISEGQGRVEKLFF. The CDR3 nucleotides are TGTGCCATCAGTGAAGGACAGGGGCGGGTTGAAAAACTGTTTTTT.

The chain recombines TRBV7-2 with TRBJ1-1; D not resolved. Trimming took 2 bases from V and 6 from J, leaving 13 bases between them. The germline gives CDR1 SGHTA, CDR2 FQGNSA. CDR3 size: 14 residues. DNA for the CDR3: TGTGCCAGCAGCTTAAGTGGCGGACTCGCTGAAGCTTTCTTT. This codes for CASSLSGGLAEAFF.

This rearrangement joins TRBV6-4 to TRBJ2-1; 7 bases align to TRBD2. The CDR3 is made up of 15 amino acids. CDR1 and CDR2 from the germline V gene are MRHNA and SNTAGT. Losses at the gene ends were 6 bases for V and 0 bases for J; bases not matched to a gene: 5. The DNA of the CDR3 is TGTGCCAGCAGCAAGCGGGAAGACTCCTACAATGAGCAGTTCTTC. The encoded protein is CASSKREDSYNEQFF.

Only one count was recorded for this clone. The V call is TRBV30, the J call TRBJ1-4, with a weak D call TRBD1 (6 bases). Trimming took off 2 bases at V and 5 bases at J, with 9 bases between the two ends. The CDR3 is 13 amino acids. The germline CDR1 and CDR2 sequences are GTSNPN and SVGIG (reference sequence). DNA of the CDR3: TGTGCCTGGAGTCGAGACAGGAATGAAAAACTGTTTTTT. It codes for CAWSRDRNEKLFF.

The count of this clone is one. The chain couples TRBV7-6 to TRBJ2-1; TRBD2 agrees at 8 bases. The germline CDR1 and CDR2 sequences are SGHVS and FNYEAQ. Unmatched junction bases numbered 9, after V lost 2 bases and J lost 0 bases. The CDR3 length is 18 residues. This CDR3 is CASSLHSSGGYSYNEQFF. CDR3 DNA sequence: TGTGCCAGCAGCTTACACTCCTCGGGGGGGTACTCCTACAATGAGCAGTTCTTC.

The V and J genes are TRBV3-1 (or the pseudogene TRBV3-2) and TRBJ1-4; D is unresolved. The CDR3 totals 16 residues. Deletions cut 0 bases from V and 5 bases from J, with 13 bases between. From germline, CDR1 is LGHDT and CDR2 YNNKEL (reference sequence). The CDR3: CASSQDIYGRNEKLFF. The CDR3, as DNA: TGTGCCAGCAGCCAAGATATATACGGTCGGAATGAAAAACTGTTTTTT.

The CDR3 is CAWSVGRGSQPQHF. The CDR3 coding sequence is TGTGCCTGGAGTGTTGGTCGAGGGTCTCAGCCCCAGCATTTT. The chain carries TRBV30 and TRBJ1-5; D gene ambiguous. The CDR3 is 14 residues long. With 0 bases removed from V and 6 bases from J, the gap between germline ends came to 12 bases. CDR1 and CDR2 from the germline V gene are GTSNPN and SVGIG (reference sequence). The full variable domain, in which reference TRBV30 and TRBJ1-5 provide the parts outside the CDR3, is SQTIHQWPATLVQPVGSPLSLECTVEGTSNPNLYWYRQAAGRGLQLLFYSVGIGQISSEVPQNLSASRPQDRQFILSSKKLLLSDSGFYLCAWSVGRGSQPQHFGDGTRLSIL.

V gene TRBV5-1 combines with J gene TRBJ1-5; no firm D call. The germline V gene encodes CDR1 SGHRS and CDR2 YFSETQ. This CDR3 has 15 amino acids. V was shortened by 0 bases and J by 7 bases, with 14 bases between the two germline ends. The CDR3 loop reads CASSLGEGGEQPQHF. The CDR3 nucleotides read TGCGCCAGCAGCTTGGGGGAGGGAGGAGAACAGCCCCAGCATTTT.